Listed below are T cell receptor beta chains from one sample, sequenced in a study of blood T cell repertoires in COVID-19. The method was immunoSEQ multiplex PCR; TCRdb's version includes in-frame clones alone and lacks a portion of them. The sample yields about 360,000 clones, about 86% seen once. The sample was peripheral blood. Every receptor here comes from a man aged 25-40 years with active or convalescent COVID-19. The CDR3 runs from the conserved cysteine through the conserved F or W. The order of the fields is CDR3 protein, CDR3 DNA, J gene, clone size, V gene, D gene. D genes are given only for firm matches. Where a row states a size, it is once, few, many or the class of an expanded clone; other rows omit it.

cdr3_aa: CASSIGWTGVTEAFF
cdr3_nt: TGTGCCAGTAGTATAGGTTGGACAGGAGTCACTGAAGCTTTCTTT
j_call: TRBJ1-1
clone_size: .
v_call: TRBV19
d_call: TRBD1

cdr3_aa: CASSSPTGFNEKLFF
cdr3_nt: TGTGCCAGCAGTTCCCCCACCGGTTTCAATGAAAAACTGTTTTTT
j_call: TRBJ1-4
clone_size: .
v_call: TRBV28
d_call: .

cdr3_aa: CASSVPGHTEAFF
cdr3_nt: TGTGCCAGCAGCGTACCAGGGCACACTGAAGCTTTCTTT
j_call: TRBJ1-1
clone_size: .
v_call: TRBV9
d_call: .

cdr3_aa: CASSLAQAEAFF
cdr3_nt: TGTGCCAGCAGCTTGGCCCAGGCTGAAGCTTTCTTT
j_call: TRBJ1-1
clone_size: few
v_call: TRBV5-4
d_call: .

cdr3_aa: CASSQSLTRALHF
cdr3_nt: TGTGCCAGCAGCCAATCGCTCACTCGGGCCCTCCACTTT
j_call: TRBJ1-6
clone_size: .
v_call: TRBV3-1/TRBV3-2
d_call: .

cdr3_aa: CASSSSRGHEQYF
cdr3_nt: TGTGCCAGCAGCTCCTCAAGGGGGCACGAGCAGTACTTC
j_call: TRBJ2-7
clone_size: .
v_call: TRBV7-9
d_call: TRBD1

cdr3_aa: CAWSVQGLLNSPLHF
cdr3_nt: TGTGCCTGGAGTGTACAGGGCCTCTTGAATTCACCCCTCCACTTT
j_call: TRBJ1-6
clone_size: .
v_call: TRBV30
d_call: .

cdr3_aa: CASRPGGGLNEKLFF
cdr3_nt: TGTGCCAGCAGGCCCGGCGGGGGGCTAAATGAAAAACTGTTTTTT
j_call: TRBJ1-4
clone_size: .
v_call: TRBV6-5
d_call: .

cdr3_aa: CASSQDRSQGWRTDTQYF
cdr3_nt: TGTGCCAGCAGCCAAGACCGGAGTCAGGGTTGGCGCACAGATACGCAGTATTTT
j_call: TRBJ2-3
clone_size: .
v_call: TRBV3-1/TRBV3-2
d_call: .

cdr3_aa: CASSLDRASGGYTF
cdr3_nt: TGCGCCAGCAGTCTCGACCGGGCCTCGGGGGGCTACACCTTC
j_call: TRBJ1-2
clone_size: .
v_call: TRBV4-3
d_call: .

cdr3_aa: CASSLRGNGYTF
cdr3_nt: TGTGCCAGCAGTTTGCGCGGGAATGGCTACACCTTC
j_call: TRBJ1-2
clone_size: .
v_call: TRBV6-2/TRBV6-3
d_call: .

cdr3_aa: CASSPSGTSGQETQYF
cdr3_nt: TGTGCCAGCAGCCCTTCCGGGACTAGCGGACAAGAGACCCAGTACTTC
j_call: TRBJ2-5
clone_size: .
v_call: TRBV7-3
d_call: TRBD2